This TCR beta chain comes out of a study of beta chain features in type 1 diabetes. The entirety of the isolated RNA underwent reverse transcription, so expressed TCRB transcripts were sequenced. Profiled with immunoSEQ multiplex PCR; TCRdb holds only in-frame clones, not every one. This sample has about 900,000 clones, with under 20% found just once. Germline V lookup: CDR1 MDHEN, CDR2 SYDVKM. After removal of 5 bases from V and 10 bases from J, the junction contained 9 bases not matched to a gene. CDR3 length equals 15 residues. The sequence derives from a woman aged 18 to 35 in good health. The chain employs TRBV28 and TRBJ1-4; TRBD1 aligns across 11 bases. The sequencing input was naive CD4+ T cells from blood. The CDR3 sequence is CASSGRTGGSGKLFF. CDR3 coding DNA: TGTGCCAGCAGTGGACGGACAGGGGGCTCCGGAAAACTGTTTTTT.